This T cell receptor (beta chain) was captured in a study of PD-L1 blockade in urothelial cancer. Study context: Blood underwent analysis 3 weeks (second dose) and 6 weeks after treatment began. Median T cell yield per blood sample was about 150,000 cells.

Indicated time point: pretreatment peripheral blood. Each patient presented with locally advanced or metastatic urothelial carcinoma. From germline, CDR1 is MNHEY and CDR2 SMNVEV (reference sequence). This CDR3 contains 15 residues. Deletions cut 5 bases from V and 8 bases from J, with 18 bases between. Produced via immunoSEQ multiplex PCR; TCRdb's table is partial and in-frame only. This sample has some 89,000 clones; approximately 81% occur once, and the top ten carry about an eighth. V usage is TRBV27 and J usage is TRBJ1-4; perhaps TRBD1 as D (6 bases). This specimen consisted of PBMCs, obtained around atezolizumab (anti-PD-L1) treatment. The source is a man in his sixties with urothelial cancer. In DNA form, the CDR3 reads TGTGCCAGCAGTGCCCGTACCGGGACACTGGAAAAACTGTTTTTT. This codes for CASSARTGTLEKLFF.